This T cell receptor (beta chain) emerged from a study of long-term antiretroviral therapy in people with HIV. On the study more broadly: A decade or so separates the oldest specimens from the later 2015 immediate-ART recommendation.

Donors each had at least one pre-ART PBMC sample and at least two post-ART ones. Only a few counts were recorded for this clone. The target antigen is unknown. Findings of the study overall: ART-treated samples gained diversity yet remained below transplant donor controls.

Version v3.0 of the immunoSEQ assay was performed at survey level. Some clones are missing from TCRdb's copy, which holds only in-frame ones; the method was immunoSEQ multiplex PCR. Counted here are fewer than 30,000 clones, approximately 80% occurring once; the ten biggest clones make up about a sixth. V gave up 4 bases and J gave up 4 bases, with 14 bases separating them. The CDR3 consists of 14 residues. Germline V lookup: CDR1 MNHGY, CDR2 SVAAGI. The specimen was unsorted PBMCs, collected at the start of antiretroviral therapy, before treatment. The chain is built from TRBV6-9 and TRBJ2-7; D call uncertain. The TCR comes from a woman aged 18 to 35 with HIV. The DNA for the CDR3 is TGTGCCAGCAGTTTCTCTGGGAACCTATACGAGCAGTACTTC. Translation gives CASSFSGNLYEQYF.